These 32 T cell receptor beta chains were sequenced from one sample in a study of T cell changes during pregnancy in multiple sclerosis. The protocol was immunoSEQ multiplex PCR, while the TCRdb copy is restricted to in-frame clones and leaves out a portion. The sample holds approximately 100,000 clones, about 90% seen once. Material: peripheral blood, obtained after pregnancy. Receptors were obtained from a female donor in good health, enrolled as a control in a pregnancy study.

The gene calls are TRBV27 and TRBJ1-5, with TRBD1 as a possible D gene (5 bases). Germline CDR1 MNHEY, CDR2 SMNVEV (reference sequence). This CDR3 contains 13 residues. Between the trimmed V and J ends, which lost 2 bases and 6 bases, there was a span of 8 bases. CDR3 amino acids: CASSLGTGQPQHF. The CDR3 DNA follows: TGTGCCAGCAGTTTAGGCACAGGTCAGCCCCAGCATTTT.

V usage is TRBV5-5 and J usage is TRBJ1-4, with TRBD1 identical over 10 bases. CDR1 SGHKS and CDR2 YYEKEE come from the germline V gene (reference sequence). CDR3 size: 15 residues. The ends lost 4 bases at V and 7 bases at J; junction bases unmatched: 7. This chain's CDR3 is CASSAPGQGFEKLFF. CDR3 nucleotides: TGTGCCAGCAGCGCTCCGGGACAGGGGTTTGAAAAACTGTTTTTT.

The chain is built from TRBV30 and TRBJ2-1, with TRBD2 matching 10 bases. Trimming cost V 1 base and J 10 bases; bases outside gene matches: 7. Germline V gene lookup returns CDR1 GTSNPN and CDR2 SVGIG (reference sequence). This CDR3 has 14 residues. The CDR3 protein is CAWSGGLAISEQFF. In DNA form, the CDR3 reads TGTGCCTGGAGTGGGGGACTAGCGATTAGCGAGCAGTTCTTC.

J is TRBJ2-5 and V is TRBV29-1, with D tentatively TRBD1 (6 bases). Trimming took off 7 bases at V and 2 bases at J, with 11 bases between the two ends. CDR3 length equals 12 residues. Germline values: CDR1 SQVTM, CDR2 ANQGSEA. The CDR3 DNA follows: TGCAGCGACAGGGAGCCTCAAGAGACCCAGTACTTC. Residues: CSDREPQETQYF.

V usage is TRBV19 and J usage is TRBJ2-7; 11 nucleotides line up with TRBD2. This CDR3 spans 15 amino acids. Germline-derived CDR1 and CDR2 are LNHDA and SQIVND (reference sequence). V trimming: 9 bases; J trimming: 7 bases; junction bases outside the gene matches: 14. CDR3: CASGTSGIASGEQYF. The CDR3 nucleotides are TGTGCCAGCGGGACTAGCGGTATAGCCTCGGGAGAGCAGTACTTC.

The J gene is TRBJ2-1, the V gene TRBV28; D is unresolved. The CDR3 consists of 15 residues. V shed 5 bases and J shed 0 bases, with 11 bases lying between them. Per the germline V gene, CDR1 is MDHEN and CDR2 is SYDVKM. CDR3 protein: CASSRIVLSYNEQFF. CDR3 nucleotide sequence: TGTGCCAGCAGTCGCATAGTACTCTCCTACAATGAGCAGTTCTTC.

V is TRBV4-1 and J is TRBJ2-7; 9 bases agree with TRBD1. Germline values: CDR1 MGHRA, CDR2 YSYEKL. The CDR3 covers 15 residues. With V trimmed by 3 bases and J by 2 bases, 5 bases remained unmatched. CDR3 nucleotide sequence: TGCGCCAGCAGCCAGGGACAGGGCGGTACCTACGAGCAGTACTTC. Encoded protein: CASSQGQGGTYEQYF.

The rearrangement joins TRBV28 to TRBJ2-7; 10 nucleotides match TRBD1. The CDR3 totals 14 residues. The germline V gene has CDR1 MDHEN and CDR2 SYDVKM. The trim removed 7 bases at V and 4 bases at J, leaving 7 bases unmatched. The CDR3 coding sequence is TGTGCCAGCACCCCCGGGACAGGGGTTTACGAGCAGTACTTC. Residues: CASTPGTGVYEQYF.

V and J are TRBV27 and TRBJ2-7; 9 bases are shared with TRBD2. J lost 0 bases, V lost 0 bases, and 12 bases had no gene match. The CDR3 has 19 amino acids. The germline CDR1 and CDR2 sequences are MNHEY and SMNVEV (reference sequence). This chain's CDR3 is CASSLSRGSGSRSSYEQYF. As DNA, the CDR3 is TGTGCCAGCAGTTTATCCCGGGGTAGCGGGAGCCGTAGCTCCTACGAGCAGTACTTC.

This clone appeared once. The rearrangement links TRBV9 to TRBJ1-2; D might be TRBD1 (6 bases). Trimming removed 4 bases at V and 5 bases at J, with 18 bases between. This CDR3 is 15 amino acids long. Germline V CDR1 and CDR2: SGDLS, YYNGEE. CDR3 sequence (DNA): TGTGCCAGCAGCACACGACAGGTCCCTATATATGGCTACACCTTC. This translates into CASSTRQVPIYGYTF.

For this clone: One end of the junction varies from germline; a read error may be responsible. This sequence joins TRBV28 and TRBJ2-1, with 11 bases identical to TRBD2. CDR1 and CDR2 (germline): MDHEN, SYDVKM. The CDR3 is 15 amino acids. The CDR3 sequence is CAGSSGRGNYNEQFF. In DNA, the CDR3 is TGTGCCGGCAGTAGCGGGAGGGGGAATTACAATGAGCAGTTCTTC.

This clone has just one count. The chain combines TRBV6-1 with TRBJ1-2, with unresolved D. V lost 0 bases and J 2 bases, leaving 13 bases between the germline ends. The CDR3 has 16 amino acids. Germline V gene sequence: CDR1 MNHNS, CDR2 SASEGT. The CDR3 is CASSEAPLAGNYGYTF. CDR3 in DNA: TGTGCCAGCAGTGAAGCCCCTTTGGCGGGGAACTATGGCTACACCTTC.

CDR3 sequence reads: CAWKVAGRNNEQFF. CDR3 in DNA: TGTGCCTGGAAGGTAGCGGGGAGGAACAATGAGCAGTTCTTC. The chain links TRBV30 to TRBJ2-1, with TRBD2 matching over 8 bases. Trimming took 4 bases from V and 5 from J; bases not matched to a gene: 7. The V gene's germline CDR1 is GTSNPN and CDR2 SVGIG (reference sequence). This CDR3 has 14 amino acids.

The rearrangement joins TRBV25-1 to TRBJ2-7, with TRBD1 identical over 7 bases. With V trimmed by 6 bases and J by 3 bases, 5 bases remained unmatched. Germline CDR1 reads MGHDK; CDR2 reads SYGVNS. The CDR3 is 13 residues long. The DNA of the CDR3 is TGTGCCAGCAGGACCTCAGGGGGCTACGAGCAGTACTTC. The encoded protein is CASRTSGGYEQYF.

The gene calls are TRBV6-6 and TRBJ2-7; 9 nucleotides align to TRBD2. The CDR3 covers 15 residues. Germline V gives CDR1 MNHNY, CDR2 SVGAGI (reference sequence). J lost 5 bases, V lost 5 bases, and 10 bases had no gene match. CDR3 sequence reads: CASSTLAGEVNEQYF. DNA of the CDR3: TGTGCCAGCAGTACCTTAGCGGGAGAAGTAAACGAGCAGTACTTC.

This CDR3 reads CASSLGEKGTDTQYF. CDR3 bases: TGCGCCAGCAGCTTGGGGGAGAAAGGAACAGATACGCAGTATTTT. The rearrangement links TRBV5-1 to TRBJ2-3; a weak D match, TRBD2 (5 bases). The germline V and J ends were trimmed by 0 bases and 3 bases, with 11 bases remaining between them. The CDR3 covers 15 residues. From germline, CDR1 is SGHRS and CDR2 YFSETQ.

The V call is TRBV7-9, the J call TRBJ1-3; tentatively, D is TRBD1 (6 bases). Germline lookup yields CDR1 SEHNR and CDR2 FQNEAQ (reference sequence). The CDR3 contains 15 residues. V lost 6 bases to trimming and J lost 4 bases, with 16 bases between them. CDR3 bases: TGTGCCAGCAGGCAAGGGGGGGCTCAAGGAAACACCATATATTTT. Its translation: CASRQGGAQGNTIYF.

The CDR3 coding sequence is TGCGCCAGCAGCAAGACTAGCGGGGGGCTCGAGCAGTACTTC. Its translation is CASSKTSGGLEQYF. The chain joins TRBV5-1 to TRBJ2-7, with 13 bases that match TRBD2. Germline CDR1 SGHRS, CDR2 YFSETQ. The CDR3 is 14 amino acids. After removal of 4 bases from V and 6 bases from J, the junction contained 4 bases not matched to a gene.

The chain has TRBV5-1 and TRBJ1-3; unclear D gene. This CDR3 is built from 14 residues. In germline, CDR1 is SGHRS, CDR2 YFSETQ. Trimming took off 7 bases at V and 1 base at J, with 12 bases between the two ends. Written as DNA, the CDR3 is TGCGCCAGCCGATCGCCGGGATCTGGAAACACCATATATTTT. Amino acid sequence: CASRSPGSGNTIYF.

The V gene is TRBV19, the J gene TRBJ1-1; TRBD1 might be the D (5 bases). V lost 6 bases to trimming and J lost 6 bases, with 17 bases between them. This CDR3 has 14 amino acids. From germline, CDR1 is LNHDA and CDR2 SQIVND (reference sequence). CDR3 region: CASRPSGDRSEAFF. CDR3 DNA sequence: TGTGCCAGTAGACCATCGGGGGATCGGTCTGAAGCTTTCTTT. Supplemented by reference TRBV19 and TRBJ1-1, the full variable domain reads DGGITQSPKYLFRKEGQNVTLSCEQNLNHDAMYWYRQDPGQGLRLIYYSQIVNDFQKGDIAEGYSVSREKKESFPLTVTSAQKNPTAFYLCASRPSGDRSEAFFGQGTRLTVV.

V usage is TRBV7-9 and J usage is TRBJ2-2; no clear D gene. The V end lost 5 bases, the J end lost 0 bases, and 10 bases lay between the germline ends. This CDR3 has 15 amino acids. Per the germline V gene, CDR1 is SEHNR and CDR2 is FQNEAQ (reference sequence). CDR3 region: CASSTPRTNTGELFF. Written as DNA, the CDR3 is TGTGCCAGCAGCACCCCTAGGACGAACACCGGGGAGCTGTTTTTT.

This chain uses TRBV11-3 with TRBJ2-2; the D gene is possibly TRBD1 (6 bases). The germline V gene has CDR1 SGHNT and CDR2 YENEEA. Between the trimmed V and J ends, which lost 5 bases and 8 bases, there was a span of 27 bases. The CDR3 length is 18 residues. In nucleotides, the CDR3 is TGTGCCAGCAGCAAAAAACAGGGAAACAAACCCTGGGGGGGGGAGCTGTTTTTT. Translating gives CASSKKQGNKPWGGELFF.

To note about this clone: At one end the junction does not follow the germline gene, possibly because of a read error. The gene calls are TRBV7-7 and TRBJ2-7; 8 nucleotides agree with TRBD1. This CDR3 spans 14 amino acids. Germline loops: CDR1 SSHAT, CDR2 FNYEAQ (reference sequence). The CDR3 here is CASSPRTGTHEQYF. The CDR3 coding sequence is TGTGCTAGCAGCCCGCGGACAGGGACCCACGAGCAGTACTTC.

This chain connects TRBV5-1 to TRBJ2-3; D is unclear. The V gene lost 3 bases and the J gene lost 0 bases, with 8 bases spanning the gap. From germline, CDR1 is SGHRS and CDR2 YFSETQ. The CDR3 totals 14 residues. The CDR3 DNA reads TGCGCCAGCAGCTCCTCGACTAGCACAGATACGCAGTATTTT. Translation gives CASSSSTSTDTQYF.

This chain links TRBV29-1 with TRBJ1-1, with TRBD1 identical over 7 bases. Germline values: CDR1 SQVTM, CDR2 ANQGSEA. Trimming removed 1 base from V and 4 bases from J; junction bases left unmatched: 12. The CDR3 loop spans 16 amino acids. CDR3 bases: TGCAGCGTTGAAGGTCGTAGACAGGGATCCCTCACTGAAGCTTTCTTT. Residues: CSVEGRRQGSLTEAFF. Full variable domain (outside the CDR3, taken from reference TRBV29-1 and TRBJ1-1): SAVISQKPSRDICQRGTSLTIQCQVDSQVTMMFWYRQQPGQSLTLIATANQGSEATYESGFVIDKFPISRPNLTFSTLTVSNMSPEDSSIYLCSVEGRRQGSLTEAFFGQGTRLTVV.

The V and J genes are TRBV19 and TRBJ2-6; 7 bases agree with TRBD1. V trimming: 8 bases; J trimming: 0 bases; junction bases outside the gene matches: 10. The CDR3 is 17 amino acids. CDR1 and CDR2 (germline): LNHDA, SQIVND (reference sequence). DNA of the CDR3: TGTGCCAGTGCCAGGGGGTTAGAACTCTCTGGGGCCAACGTCCTGACTTTC. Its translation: CASARGLELSGANVLTF.

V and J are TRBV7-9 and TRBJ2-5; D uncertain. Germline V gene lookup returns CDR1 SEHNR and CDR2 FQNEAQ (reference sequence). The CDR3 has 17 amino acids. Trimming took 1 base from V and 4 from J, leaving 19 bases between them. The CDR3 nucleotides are TGTGCCAGCAGCTTAGGCATCGGCAGACTTTTTCGAGAGACCCAGTACTTC. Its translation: CASSLGIGRLFRETQYF. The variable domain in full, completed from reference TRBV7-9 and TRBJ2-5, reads DTGVSQNPRHKITKRGQNVTFRCDPISEHNRLYWYRQTLGQGPEFLTYFQNEAQLEKSRLLSDRFSAERPKGSFSTLEIQRTEQGDSAMYLCASSLGIGRLFRETQYFGPGTRLLVL.

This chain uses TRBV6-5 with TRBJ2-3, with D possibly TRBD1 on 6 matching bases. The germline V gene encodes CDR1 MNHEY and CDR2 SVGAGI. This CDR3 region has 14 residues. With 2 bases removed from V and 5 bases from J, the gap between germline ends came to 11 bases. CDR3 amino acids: CASSYIQGRDTQYF. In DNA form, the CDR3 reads TGTGCCAGCAGTTACATTCAGGGGAGAGATACGCAGTATTTT.

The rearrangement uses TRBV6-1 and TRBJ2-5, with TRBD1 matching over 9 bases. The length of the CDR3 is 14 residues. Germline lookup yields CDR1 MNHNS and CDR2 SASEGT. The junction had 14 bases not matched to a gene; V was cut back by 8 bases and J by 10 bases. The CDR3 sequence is CASQPGQGLVGQYF. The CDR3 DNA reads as TGTGCCAGCCAACCGGGACAGGGACTCGTGGGCCAGTACTTC.

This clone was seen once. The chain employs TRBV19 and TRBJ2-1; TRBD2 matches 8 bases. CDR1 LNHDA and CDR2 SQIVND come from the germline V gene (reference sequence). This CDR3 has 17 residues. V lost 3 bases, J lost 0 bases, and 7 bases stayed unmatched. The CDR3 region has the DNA TGTGCCAGTAGTATGGTGGCGGGAGGACCCTCCTACAATGAGCAGTTCTTC. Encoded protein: CASSMVAGGPSYNEQFF.

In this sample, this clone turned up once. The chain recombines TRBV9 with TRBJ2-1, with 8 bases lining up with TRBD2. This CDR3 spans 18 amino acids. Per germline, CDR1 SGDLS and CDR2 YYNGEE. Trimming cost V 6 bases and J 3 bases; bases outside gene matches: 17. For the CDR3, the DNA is TGTGCCAGCACAAGGGGCCCCATCGCGGGGGGAGACTACAATGAGCAGTTCTTC. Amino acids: CASTRGPIAGGDYNEQFF.

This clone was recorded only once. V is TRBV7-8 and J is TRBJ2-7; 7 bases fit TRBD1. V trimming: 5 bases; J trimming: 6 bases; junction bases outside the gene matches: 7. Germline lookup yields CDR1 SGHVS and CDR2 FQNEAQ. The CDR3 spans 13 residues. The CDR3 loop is CASSRQGATEQYF. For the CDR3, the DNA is TGTGCCAGCAGCCGACAGGGAGCTACCGAGCAGTACTTC.